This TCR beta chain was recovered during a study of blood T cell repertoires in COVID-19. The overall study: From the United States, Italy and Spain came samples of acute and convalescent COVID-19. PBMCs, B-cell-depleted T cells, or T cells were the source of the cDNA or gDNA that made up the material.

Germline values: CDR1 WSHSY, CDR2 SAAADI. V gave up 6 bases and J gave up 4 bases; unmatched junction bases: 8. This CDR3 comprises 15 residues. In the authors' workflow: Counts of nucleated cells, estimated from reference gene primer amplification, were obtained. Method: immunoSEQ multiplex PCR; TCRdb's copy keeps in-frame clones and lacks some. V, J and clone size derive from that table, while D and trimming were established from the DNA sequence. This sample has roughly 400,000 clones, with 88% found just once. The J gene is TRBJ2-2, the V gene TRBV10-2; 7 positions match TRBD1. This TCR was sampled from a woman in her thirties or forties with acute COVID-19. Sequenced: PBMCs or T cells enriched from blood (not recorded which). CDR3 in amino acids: CASRVDRAGTGELFF. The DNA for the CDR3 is TGCGCCAGCAGAGTCGACAGGGCGGGCACCGGGGAGCTGTTTTTT.